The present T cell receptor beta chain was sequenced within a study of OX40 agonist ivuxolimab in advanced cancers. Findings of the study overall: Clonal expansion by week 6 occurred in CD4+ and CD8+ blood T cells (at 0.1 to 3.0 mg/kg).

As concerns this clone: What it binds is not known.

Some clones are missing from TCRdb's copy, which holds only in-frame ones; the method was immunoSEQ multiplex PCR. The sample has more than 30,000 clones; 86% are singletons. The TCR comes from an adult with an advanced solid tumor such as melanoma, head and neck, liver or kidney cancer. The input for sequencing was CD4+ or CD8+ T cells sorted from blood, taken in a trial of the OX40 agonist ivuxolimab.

Here the CDR3 reads CASSQSSDPGRSEGYTF. CDR3 DNA: TGCGCCAGCAGCCAATCTTCAGATCCGGGACGGAGTGAAGGCTACACCTTC. The chain couples TRBV4-1 to TRBJ1-2; TRBD1 might be the D (5 bases). Germline CDR1 and CDR2: MGHRA and YSYEKL. Trimming removed 2 bases at V and 8 bases at J, with 24 bases between. The CDR3 is made up of 17 amino acids.